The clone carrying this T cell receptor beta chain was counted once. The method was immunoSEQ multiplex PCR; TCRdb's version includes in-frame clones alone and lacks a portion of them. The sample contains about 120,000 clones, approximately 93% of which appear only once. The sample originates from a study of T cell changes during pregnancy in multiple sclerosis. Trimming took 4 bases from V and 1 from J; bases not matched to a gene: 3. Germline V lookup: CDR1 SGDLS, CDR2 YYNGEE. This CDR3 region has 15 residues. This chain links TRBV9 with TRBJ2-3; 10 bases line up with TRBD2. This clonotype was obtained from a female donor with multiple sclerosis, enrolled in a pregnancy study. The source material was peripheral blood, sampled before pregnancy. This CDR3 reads CASSTSGVGTDTQYF. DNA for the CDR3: TGTGCCAGCAGCACTAGCGGGGTTGGCACAGATACGCAGTATTTT.